The 4 T cell receptor beta chains presented below share a single source sample, sequenced in a study of post-analysis software for immune sequencing data. Libraries were made from TCR beta cDNA, and they carried unique molecular identifiers. TCRdb recomputed calls from the PCR reads with MiXCR, one row per CDR3 protein. The table lists about 200,000 distinct CDR3 sequences, 25% to 35% of them singletons. The antigens these receptors bind are not known. Findings of the study overall: A few TRBV segments (TRBV5-6, TRBV5-1 and TRBV20-1 among them) occurred more frequently in patients than in controls.

The sample was blood. Receptors originate from a girl aged 2 to 17 with multiple sclerosis.

J is TRBJ2-1 and V is TRBV20-1; 13 bases line up with TRBD2. The CDR3 has 18 amino acids. Germline trimming cut 3 bases from V and 5 bases from J; bases unmatched to any gene: 13. CDR1 is DFQATT and CDR2 is SNEGSKA in the germline V gene (reference sequence). The CDR3 is CSARVGLAGVQGHNEQFF. CDR3 in DNA: TGCAGTGCTAGGGTTGGACTAGCGGGAGTCCAAGGGCACAATGAGCAGTTCTTC.

This clonotype was observed at least ten times. J is TRBJ1-4 and V is TRBV4-1, with D maybe TRBD1 (6 bases). The CDR3 totals 16 residues. CDR1 and CDR2 from the germline V gene are MGHRA and YSYEKL. Trimming removed 0 bases at V and 5 bases at J, with 13 bases between. The CDR3 nucleotides are TGCGCCAGCAGCCAAGATAACCGGGGGGCGAATGAAAAACTGTTTTTT. Its translation is CASSQDNRGANEKLFF.

In this sample, this clonotype turned up many times. The V gene is TRBV6-2 or TRBV6-3, the J gene TRBJ2-7; D is undetermined. Looked up from germline, CDR1 is MNHEY and CDR2 is SVGEGT. This CDR3 region has 13 residues. With 7 bases removed from V and 3 bases from J, the gap between germline ends came to 13 bases. The CDR3 sequence: CASNGQKDYEQYF. Written as DNA, the CDR3 is TGTGCCAGCAACGGTCAAAAGGACTACGAGCAGTACTTC.

This clonotype was seen ten or more times. V gene TRBV7-2 combines with J gene TRBJ2-1; 10 positions agree with TRBD1. The CDR3 is made up of 15 amino acids. The germline V gene has CDR1 SGHTA and CDR2 FQGNSA. V lost 4 bases, J lost 0 bases, and 0 bases stayed unmatched. As DNA, the CDR3 is TGTGCCAGCAGCTGGGACAGGGGCTCCTACAATGAGCAGTTCTTC. Amino acid sequence: CASSWDRGSYNEQFF.